Listed here are 26 T cell receptor beta chains from one sample, sequenced in a study of blood T cells in healthy people across ages (dated by TCRdb to 2014 to 2015). Libraries came from 5' RACE. TCRdb lists the instrument as Illumina HiSeq 2500. A second roughly 7 to 12 cycle PCR used a sample-barcoded 5' primer and a J-beta primer mix. The public reads were reanalyzed by TCRdb: fastp trimming at Q25, MiXCR alignment, in-frame beta chains only. When rows share a CDR3 protein, they turn into one entry using the most common DNA and genes. The sample has under 2,000,000 distinct CDR3 sequences on record, roughly 49% of them singletons. More than 2% of the sample belongs to the ten largest clones. Source material: blood. The source of these receptors is a woman in her thirties or forties in good health.

The V gene is TRBV28, the J gene TRBJ2-7, with TRBD2 matching 9 bases. V lost 6 bases to trimming and J lost 6 bases; unmatched junction nucleotides: 9. Germline V gives CDR1 MDHEN, CDR2 SYDVKM. This CDR3 contains 14 residues. The CDR3 reads CASRKAGGSVEQYF. CDR3 DNA: TGTGCCAGCAGAAAAGCGGGGGGTTCGGTCGAGCAGTACTTC.

This sequence joins TRBV6-5 and TRBJ1-5; D not certain. V lost 6 bases and J lost 2, with 8 bases in between. The CDR3 totals 13 residues. CDR1 is MNHEY and CDR2 is SVGAGI in the germline V gene. DNA of the CDR3: TGTGCCAGCAGGCCTGGGGGCAATCAGCCCCAGCATTTT. Translating it yields CASRPGGNQPQHF.

This chain connects TRBV7-2 to TRBJ1-5; no clear D gene. CDR1 is SGHTA and CDR2 is FQGNSA in the germline V gene. This CDR3 contains 13 residues. Between the trimmed V and J ends, which lost 5 bases and 5 bases, there was a span of 10 bases. CDR3 region: CASSPEVYQPQHF. The CDR3 DNA sequence: TGTGCCAGCAGCCCCGAGGTATATCAGCCCCAGCATTTT.

This clonotype was counted once. V is TRBV24-1 and J is TRBJ2-1; 8 bases agree with TRBD1. The CDR3 runs 13 residues. CDR1 and CDR2 from the germline V gene are KGHDR and SFDVKD. J lost 2 bases, V lost 11 bases, and 4 bases had no gene match. The CDR3 sequence is CASGTGAYNEQFF. For the CDR3, the DNA is TGTGCCAGCGGGACAGGAGCCTACAATGAGCAGTTCTTC.

This chain links TRBV28 with TRBJ2-7, with D uncertain. Between the trimmed V and J ends, which lost 4 bases and 6 bases, there was a span of 10 bases. The germline gives CDR1 MDHEN, CDR2 SYDVKM. The CDR3 is 12 amino acids. CDR3 coding DNA: TGTGCCAGCAGTTCGGCCGGGCTCGAGCAGTACTTC. This translates into CASSSAGLEQYF.

J is TRBJ1-2 and V is TRBV6-5; weak D call: TRBD1 (5 bases). The V gene lost 0 bases and the J gene lost 6 bases, with 17 bases spanning the gap. The CDR3 length is 16 residues. CDR1 is MNHEY and CDR2 is SVGAGI in the germline V gene. As DNA, the CDR3 is TGTGCCAGCAGTTACTCCATCGGGGCAGGGCGAGATGGCTACACCTTC. As protein: CASSYSIGAGRDGYTF.

The chain joins TRBV2 to TRBJ2-7, with D unresolved. This CDR3 has 14 residues. Trimming removed 1 base at V and 2 bases at J, with 9 bases between. The germline V gene has CDR1 SNHLY and CDR2 FYNNEI. CDR3 DNA: TGTGCCAGCAGTGAAGGTCGGATTCCCTACGAGCAGTACTTC. Encoded protein: CASSEGRIPYEQYF. Supplemented by reference TRBV2 and TRBJ2-7, the full variable domain reads EPEVTQTPSHQVTQMGQEVILRCVPISNHLYFYWYRQILGQKVEFLVSFYNNEISEKSEIFDDQFSVERPDGSNFTLKIRSTKLEDSAMYFCASSEGRIPYEQYFGPGTRLTVT.

This clonotype was seen a handful of times. The J gene is TRBJ2-7, the V gene TRBV15; D is ambiguous. Germline V lookup: CDR1 LNHNV, CDR2 YYDKDF (reference sequence). The CDR3 totals 12 residues. Between the trimmed V and J ends, which lost 0 bases and 5 bases, there was a span of 5 bases. In nucleotides, the CDR3 is TGTGCCACCAGCAGAGAGGTGGACGAGCAGTACTTC. Translation gives CATSREVDEQYF.

This clonotype was observed a handful of times. The gene calls are TRBV27 and TRBJ2-5, with 13 bases lining up with TRBD2. The CDR3 loop spans 15 amino acids. V lost 6 bases, J lost 5 bases, and 6 bases stayed unmatched. The germline V gene encodes CDR1 MNHEY and CDR2 SMNVEV (reference sequence). The CDR3 protein is CASRALAGGLETQYF. As DNA, the CDR3 is TGTGCCAGCAGGGCACTAGCGGGGGGGCTGGAGACCCAGTACTTC.

This clonotype was seen a few times. For the CDR3, the DNA is TGCAGTGCTCGGACAAACCACAAAGAGACCCAGTACTTC. It codes for CSARTNHKETQYF. The chain uses TRBV20-1 and TRBJ2-5; TRBD1 is a possible D gene (5 bases). Per the germline V gene, CDR1 is DFQATT and CDR2 is SNEGSKA (reference sequence). The CDR3 has 13 amino acids. Deletions cut 5 bases from V and 3 bases from J, with 13 bases between.

The chain employs TRBV20-1 and TRBJ2-1; a possible D gene is TRBD2 (5 bases). Germline assignment: CDR1 DFQATT and CDR2 SNEGSKA (reference sequence). This CDR3 is built from 17 residues. Trimming took 0 bases from V and 0 from J, leaving 15 bases between them. CDR3 amino acids: CSARDIPRGSSYNEQFF. The CDR3 DNA sequence: TGCAGTGCTAGAGACATCCCCCGGGGAAGCTCCTACAATGAGCAGTTCTTC.

The chain has TRBV3-1 and TRBJ2-5, with 9 bases aligning to TRBD2. The V and J ends lost 0 bases and 7 bases, in that order; junction bases with no gene match: 6. Germline CDR1 LGHDT, CDR2 YNNKEL (reference sequence). The CDR3 runs to 15 residues. The CDR3 loop reads CASSQEPSGVGTQYF. CDR3 DNA sequence: TGTGCCAGCAGCCAAGAGCCTAGCGGGGTCGGGACCCAGTACTTC.

The chain recombines TRBV9 with TRBJ1-2; D uncertain. CDR3 length: 14 amino acids. Germline CDR1 SGDLS, CDR2 YYNGEE. The V gene lost 0 bases and the J gene lost 3 bases, with 9 bases spanning the gap. CDR3 sequence reads: CASSVAREDYGYTF. DNA for the CDR3: TGTGCCAGCAGCGTAGCTCGGGAAGACTATGGCTACACCTTC.

This clonotype was picked up one time. This CDR3 is CASSYRQAGGNSPLHF. In DNA form, the CDR3 reads TGTGCCAGCAGTTACCGGCAGGCGGGCGGGAATTCACCCCTCCACTTT. V and J are TRBV6-2 or TRBV6-3 and TRBJ1-6; D call uncertain. Germline V gene sequence: CDR1 MNHEY, CDR2 SVGEGT. The CDR3 runs to 16 residues. Trimming took 2 bases from V and 7 from J, leaving 15 bases between them.

The CDR3 is CSASWRGGTSEQFF. CDR3 nucleotides: TGCAGTGCTTCGTGGCGGGGGGGCACGTCTGAGCAGTTCTTC. The J gene is TRBJ2-1, the V gene TRBV20-1; 9 nucleotides match TRBD2. This CDR3 has 14 amino acids. Germline V gene sequence: CDR1 DFQATT, CDR2 SNEGSKA (reference sequence). J gave up 9 bases and V 5 bases, and 11 bases lay outside the gene matches.

This sequence joins TRBV20-1 and TRBJ1-6; D not certain. The V gene lost 0 bases and the J gene lost 7 bases, with 7 bases spanning the gap. Germline values: CDR1 DFQATT, CDR2 SNEGSKA (reference sequence). This CDR3 region has 13 residues. In nucleotides, the CDR3 is TGCAGTGCTAGAGATCGGGGAAATTCACCCCTCCACTTT. It yields the protein CSARDRGNSPLHF.

This chain links TRBV5-1 with TRBJ2-5, with D perhaps matching TRBD1 or TRBD2 (5 bases each). Germline CDR1 reads SGHRS; CDR2 reads YFSETQ. The CDR3 is 16 amino acids. V lost 3 bases and J 2 bases, leaving 17 bases between the germline ends. The CDR3 here is CASSSTVTAVQETQYF. The CDR3 bases are TGCGCCAGCAGCTCGACAGTAACAGCGGTTCAAGAGACCCAGTACTTC.

V is TRBV11-2 and J is TRBJ2-3; no definite D call. The CDR3 loop spans 15 amino acids. V shed 8 bases and J shed 0 bases, with 15 bases lying between them. The germline CDR1 and CDR2 sequences are SGHAT and FQNNGV. CDR3 in DNA: TGTGCCAGCTTGCGACTGGGCTCTAGCACAGATACGCAGTATTTT. This encodes CASLRLGSSTDTQYF.

The J gene is TRBJ2-7, the V gene TRBV29-1, with D tentatively TRBD1 or TRBD2 (5 bases each). Trimming removed 4 bases at V and 4 bases at J, with 20 bases between. Germline V lookup: CDR1 SQVTM, CDR2 ANQGSEA. The CDR3 covers 15 residues. CDR3 region: CSVGSGLLGGYEQYF. The CDR3, as DNA: TGCAGCGTTGGATCGGGGCTGCTCGGTGGGTACGAGCAGTACTTC.

This clonotype was detected only a few times. The J gene is TRBJ2-1, the V gene TRBV25-1, with D unclear. Trimming shortened V by 2 bases and J by 8 bases, and 10 bases separated the two germline ends. The CDR3 is 13 amino acids. Germline V gene lookup returns CDR1 MGHDK and CDR2 SYGVNS. CDR3 nucleotide sequence: TGTGCCAGCAGTGAAAGTATCTTCGATGAGCAGTTCTTC. Translated, it gives CASSESIFDEQFF.

The chain links TRBV27 to TRBJ2-5; 7 bases agree with TRBD1. Germline V gene lookup returns CDR1 MNHEY and CDR2 SMNVEV (reference sequence). This CDR3 is built from 13 residues. V dropped 8 bases and J dropped 3; count of bases not matched to a gene: 6. DNA of the CDR3: TGTGCCAGCGGAGCACAGGGGAAAGAGACCCAGTACTTC. This encodes CASGAQGKETQYF.

The rearrangement uses TRBV7-2 and TRBJ2-3; 12 bases are a match to TRBD2. The V segment lost 1 base and the J segment 2 bases; nucleotides outside the gene matches: 10. Germline V lookup: CDR1 SGHTA, CDR2 FQGNSA. The CDR3 contains 19 residues. CDR3 amino acids: CASSLDPPTSGGITDTQYF. In nucleotides, the CDR3 is TGTGCCAGCAGCTTAGATCCCCCGACTAGCGGGGGCATCACAGATACGCAGTATTTT.

This chain links TRBV28 with TRBJ2-7, with D possibly called TRBD1 or TRBD2 (6 bases each). This CDR3 has 15 residues. V was shortened by 6 bases and J by 0 bases, with 15 bases between the two germline ends. Germline-derived CDR1 and CDR2 are MDHEN and SYDVKM. CDR3 residues: CASSFGGRNSYEQYF. The DNA of the CDR3 is TGTGCCAGCAGCTTCGGGGGCCGAAACTCCTACGAGCAGTACTTC.

V gene TRBV24-1 combines with J gene TRBJ2-1; the match to TRBD2 covers 12 bases. CDR1 is KGHDR, CDR2 SFDVKD, per germline. After removal of 4 bases from V and 5 bases from J, the junction contained 8 bases not matched to a gene. The CDR3 length is 17 residues. CDR3 protein: CATSDPLAGGTHNEQFF. The CDR3 bases are TGTGCCACCAGTGACCCACTAGCGGGGGGCACCCACAATGAGCAGTTCTTC.

The chain carries TRBV20-1 and TRBJ2-4; D uncertain. V was clipped by 2 bases and J by 0 bases, with 14 bases between them. This CDR3 contains 16 residues. CDR1 is DFQATT, CDR2 SNEGSKA, per germline (reference sequence). The CDR3 DNA is TGCAGTGCTAGAATGGCCCTTGCACTAGCCAAAAACATTCAGTACTTC. Its protein is CSARMALALAKNIQYF.

The chain combines TRBV6-4 with TRBJ1-2; no definite D call. Germline V gene sequence: CDR1 MRHNA, CDR2 SNTAGT. V shed 1 base and J shed 2 bases, with 8 bases lying between them. This CDR3 comprises 14 residues. CDR3 amino acids: CASSDYLENYGYTF. The CDR3 nucleotides are TGTGCCAGCAGTGACTACCTGGAAAACTATGGCTACACCTTC.